This TCR beta chain is from a study (dated by TCRdb to about 2022). Findings and caveats that apply to the study as a whole: According to the authors, more investigation is needed, including longitudinal sampling and evaluation of a control group.

Survey-level sequencing on the immunoSEQ platform was used to profile TCR beta chain repertoires. The study's processing was this. Repertoire diversity was quantified by the inverse Simpson index, and CDR3 amino acid length spectratypes and V-J pairing frequencies were compared. To annotate clonotypes specific to SARS-CoV-2, CMV, influenza A and EBV, TCR beta CDR3 sequences were compared against VDJdb. TCRdb stores this immuneACCESS table with in-frame sequences only. Part of the clones is absent; in the studies checked, under half of the shortfall reflects unresolved V genes, and no reason is known for the rest. V, J and clone size derive from that table, while D and trimming were established from the DNA sequence. The sample contains 68,000 or so clones, 80% to 95% of them found a single time. The top ten clonotypes cover 3.5% to 5.5% of the sample. Inclusive of the bounding cysteine and phenylalanine, the CDR3 is 14 residues long. Solely the CDR3 DNA is kept, with 42 bases framed from the first base. The trim is 6 bases for V and 2 bases for J, with a gap of 13 bases between the germline ends. The germline V gene supplies CDR1 MNHEY and CDR2 SVGAGI.

PBMCs were isolated from peripheral blood, and TCR beta sequencing was performed on genomic DNA from unsorted PBMCs. Comments on this clone: Its antigen is not yet known. Base qualities are not recorded, but no much larger clone differs from it by a single base.

The clonotype comes from a man in his forties or fifties with rheumatoid arthritis. The sequencing input was PBMCs. The sequence is built from TRBV6-5 and TRBJ1-2; D gene: possibly TRBD1, on 5 matching bases. The CDR3 protein sequence reads: CASRGRDHNYGYTF. The nucleotide sequence is given as TGTGCCAGCAGGGGCAGGGACCACAACTATGGCTACACCTTC.